The rows below give T cell receptor beta chains drawn from one sample of a study of shared clonotypes between healthy human individuals. The repertoire was sequenced with immunoSEQ multiplex PCR; TCRdb's copy has only in-frame clones and lacks some. The sample has 450,000 or so clones; 75% to 80% are singletons. Sequencing used PBMCs. Receptor source: a woman aged 40 to 50 in good health. Some clones in this sample may be carry-over from other donors' samples. The CDR3 runs from the conserved cysteine through the conserved F or W. D genes are given only for firm matches. Clone size is not always given. Where it is, it says once, few, many or a class for expanded clones.

abundance: NA; d_gene: NA; v_gene: TRBV2; j_gene: TRBJ2-5; CDR3aa: CASKVYQETQYF; CDR3nt: TGTGCCAGCAAGGTGTATCAAGAGACCCAGTACTTC
abundance: NA; d_gene: NA; v_gene: TRBV6-1; j_gene: TRBJ2-1; CDR3aa: CASSEPGRTYNEQFF; CDR3nt: TGTGCCAGCAGTGAACCGGGACGGACCTACAATGAGCAGTTCTTC
abundance: once; d_gene: NA; v_gene: TRBV6-1; j_gene: TRBJ1-1; CDR3aa: CASSDQGSSLGTEAFF; CDR3nt: TGTGCCAGCAGTGACCAGGGATCCTCACTCGGCACTGAAGCTTTCTTT
abundance: NA; d_gene: NA; v_gene: TRBV2; j_gene: TRBJ2-3; CDR3aa: CASRKPGVTDTQYF; CDR3nt: TGTGCCAGCAGGAAACCGGGAGTCACAGATACGCAGTATTTT
abundance: NA; d_gene: TRBD2; v_gene: TRBV27; j_gene: TRBJ2-3; CDR3aa: CASSPTPGRTDTQYF; CDR3nt: TGTGCCAGCAGCCCTACCCCCGGGAGGACAGATACGCAGTATTTT
abundance: NA; d_gene: TRBD2; v_gene: TRBV9; j_gene: TRBJ2-3; CDR3aa: CASSSRGGSTDTQYF; CDR3nt: TGTGCCAGCAGCTCCCGGGGGGGCAGCACAGATACGCAGTATTTT
abundance: NA; d_gene: TRBD1; v_gene: TRBV28; j_gene: TRBJ1-3; CDR3aa: CASSRLTGSGNTIYF; CDR3nt: TGTGCCAGCAGCCGACTGACAGGGTCTGGAAACACCATATATTTT
abundance: NA; d_gene: NA; v_gene: TRBV15; j_gene: TRBJ1-5; CDR3aa: CATRRRLGGHLHSPQHF; CDR3nt: TGTGCCACCAGGAGGCGTTTAGGGGGACACCTCCATTCGCCCCAGCATTTT
abundance: NA; d_gene: TRBD1; v_gene: TRBV27; j_gene: TRBJ1-1; CDR3aa: CASGGYRGGLAFF; CDR3nt: TGTGCCAGCGGAGGGTACAGGGGCGGGTTAGCTTTCTTT
abundance: NA; d_gene: TRBD2; v_gene: TRBV11-3; j_gene: TRBJ2-7; CDR3aa: CASSLETSGTYEQYF; CDR3nt: TGTGCCAGCAGCTTAGAAACTAGCGGAACATACGAGCAGTACTTC
abundance: NA; d_gene: TRBD1; v_gene: TRBV27; j_gene: TRBJ1-2; CDR3aa: CASSYQGQGWGTF; CDR3nt: TGTGCCAGCAGTTATCAGGGACAGGGCTGGGGCACCTTC
abundance: once; d_gene: NA; v_gene: TRBV5-1; j_gene: TRBJ1-5; CDR3aa: CASSPEGTNQPQHF; CDR3nt: TGCGCCAGCAGTCCGGAAGGAACCAATCAGCCCCAGCATTTT
abundance: few; d_gene: TRBD2; v_gene: TRBV28; j_gene: TRBJ2-3; CDR3aa: CASFAGGVDTQYF; CDR3nt: TGTGCCAGCTTTGCGGGAGGCGTAGATACGCAGTATTTT
abundance: NA; d_gene: TRBD1; v_gene: TRBV7-2; j_gene: TRBJ1-4; CDR3aa: CASSRRTGFEKLFF; CDR3nt: TGTGCCAGCAGCCGGAGGACAGGGTTTGAAAAACTGTTTTTT
abundance: NA; d_gene: NA; v_gene: TRBV7-8; j_gene: TRBJ2-3; CDR3aa: CASSFIRGQGLRFPDTQYF; CDR3nt: TGTGCCAGCAGCTTTATCCGGGGGCAAGGACTCCGATTCCCAGATACGCAGTATTTT
abundance: NA; d_gene: NA; v_gene: TRBV18; j_gene: TRBJ2-3; CDR3aa: CASSLQLSTDTQYF; CDR3nt: TGTGCCAGCTCACTGCAATTGAGCACAGATACGCAGTATTTT
abundance: NA; d_gene: TRBD2; v_gene: TRBV7-9; j_gene: TRBJ2-7; CDR3aa: CASMATSGRYEQYF; CDR3nt: TGTGCCAGCATGGCGACTAGCGGGAGGTACGAGCAGTACTTC
abundance: NA; d_gene: NA; v_gene: TRBV7-9; j_gene: TRBJ2-5; CDR3aa: CASSLASGQETQYF; CDR3nt: TGTGCCAGCAGCTTAGCCTCGGGTCAAGAGACCCAGTACTTC
abundance: once; d_gene: TRBD1; v_gene: TRBV29-1; j_gene: TRBJ2-5; CDR3aa: CSVLGWTGGGETQYF; CDR3nt: TGCAGCGTACTGGGTTGGACAGGGGGCGGGGAGACCCAGTACTTC
abundance: NA; d_gene: TRBD1; v_gene: TRBV10-3; j_gene: TRBJ2-1; CDR3aa: CAITRQSVGGQGSYNEQFF; CDR3nt: TGTGCCATCACGAGGCAGAGTGTGGGGGGACAGGGGTCCTACAATGAGCAGTTCTTC
abundance: NA; d_gene: NA; v_gene: TRBV30; j_gene: TRBJ2-5; CDR3aa: CAWSVGRQETQYF; CDR3nt: TGTGCCTGGAGTGTTGGAAGGCAAGAGACCCAGTACTTC
abundance: once; d_gene: NA; v_gene: TRBV9; j_gene: TRBJ2-7; CDR3aa: CASSEGPRGEQYF; CDR3nt: TGTGCCAGCAGCGAAGGCCCACGAGGGGAGCAGTACTTC
abundance: NA; d_gene: NA; v_gene: TRBV7-9; j_gene: TRBJ2-2; CDR3aa: CASSLGPVNTGELFF; CDR3nt: TGTGCCAGCAGCTTAGGGCCGGTGAACACCGGGGAGCTGTTTTTT
abundance: NA; d_gene: TRBD2; v_gene: TRBV5-1; j_gene: TRBJ2-1; CDR3aa: CASSSGLAANEQFF; CDR3nt: TGCGCCAGCAGCTCGGGACTAGCGGCGAATGAGCAGTTCTTC
abundance: NA; d_gene: NA; v_gene: TRBV19; j_gene: TRBJ2-6; CDR3aa: CASSPISGANVLTF; CDR3nt: TGTGCCAGTTCCCCCATCTCTGGGGCCAACGTCCTGACTTTC
abundance: NA; d_gene: NA; v_gene: TRBV2; j_gene: TRBJ2-3; CDR3aa: CASTQGDDTQYF; CDR3nt: TGTGCCAGCACACAGGGAGATGATACGCAGTATTTT
abundance: NA; d_gene: NA; v_gene: TRBV9; j_gene: TRBJ2-1; CDR3aa: CASSVDVATYNEQFF; CDR3nt: TGTGCCAGCAGCGTAGATGTGGCTACTTACAATGAGCAGTTCTTC
abundance: NA; d_gene: NA; v_gene: TRBV7-3; j_gene: TRBJ2-2; CDR3aa: CASSPRFGGMNTGELFF; CDR3nt: TGTGCCAGCAGCCCCCGGTTTGGGGGTATGAACACCGGGGAGCTGTTTTTT
abundance: NA; d_gene: NA; v_gene: TRBV30; j_gene: TRBJ2-2; CDR3aa: CAWSVRGIVGAGELFF; CDR3nt: TGTGCCTGGAGTGTACGGGGAATTGTTGGCGCCGGGGAGCTGTTTTTT
abundance: NA; d_gene: TRBD1; v_gene: TRBV30; j_gene: TRBJ1-1; CDR3aa: CAYIVPGQGSDTGAFF; CDR3nt: TGTGCCTACATAGTCCCGGGACAGGGATCGGACACTGGAGCTTTCTTT
abundance: NA; d_gene: NA; v_gene: TRBV4-2; j_gene: TRBJ2-1; CDR3aa: CASSPGIGLYNEQFF; CDR3nt: TGTGCCAGCAGCCCGGGCATAGGGTTGTACAATGAGCAGTTCTTC
abundance: many; d_gene: TRBD1; v_gene: TRBV29-1; j_gene: TRBJ1-2; CDR3aa: CSVDYTTGEFKGGYTF; CDR3nt: TGCAGCGTTGACTATACGACAGGGGAGTTTAAGGGTGGCTACACCTTC
abundance: NA; d_gene: NA; v_gene: TRBV7-9; j_gene: TRBJ2-7; CDR3aa: CASSRDSSSYEQYF; CDR3nt: TGTGCCAGCAGCCGGGACTCAAGCTCCTACGAGCAGTACTTC
abundance: NA; d_gene: TRBD1; v_gene: TRBV9; j_gene: TRBJ2-7; CDR3aa: CASSVGGGTGSSEQYF; CDR3nt: TGTGCCAGCAGCGTAGGAGGGGGGACAGGGTCCAGCGAGCAGTACTTC
abundance: NA; d_gene: TRBD2; v_gene: TRBV7-9; j_gene: TRBJ2-5; CDR3aa: CASSSLLARETQYF; CDR3nt: TGTGCCAGCAGCTCACTACTAGCGCGAGAGACCCAGTACTTC
abundance: NA; d_gene: NA; v_gene: TRBV7-9; j_gene: TRBJ1-2; CDR3aa: CASSLEIWAGGYTF; CDR3nt: TGTGCCAGCAGCTTAGAGATCTGGGCCGGGGGCTACACCTTC
abundance: NA; d_gene: TRBD2; v_gene: TRBV6-5; j_gene: TRBJ2-1; CDR3aa: CASRKLAGGGNEQFF; CDR3nt: TGTGCCAGCAGGAAACTAGCGGGAGGGGGAAATGAGCAGTTCTTC
abundance: few; d_gene: NA; v_gene: TRBV6-1; j_gene: TRBJ2-1; CDR3aa: CASSGNWNEQFF; CDR3nt: TGTGCCAGCAGTGGAAACTGGAATGAGCAGTTCTTC
abundance: NA; d_gene: TRBD2; v_gene: TRBV4-3; j_gene: TRBJ2-1; CDR3aa: CASSQGTSGSYEQFF; CDR3nt: TGCGCCAGCAGCCAAGGGACTAGCGGGAGCTATGAGCAGTTCTTC
abundance: NA; d_gene: NA; v_gene: TRBV7-9; j_gene: TRBJ1-1; CDR3aa: CASSFPLGLVTEAFF; CDR3nt: TGTGCCAGCAGTTTCCCACTGGGGCTCGTAACTGAAGCTTTCTTT
abundance: NA; d_gene: NA; v_gene: TRBV7-2; j_gene: TRBJ2-2; CDR3aa: CASSGAGSRYTGELFF; CDR3nt: TGTGCCAGCAGCGGGGCCGGGAGTCGGTACACCGGGGAGCTGTTTTTT
abundance: NA; d_gene: TRBD1; v_gene: TRBV5-6; j_gene: TRBJ2-7; CDR3aa: CASSWGTGPLEQYF; CDR3nt: TGTGCCAGCAGCTGGGGGACAGGGCCACTCGAGCAGTACTTC
abundance: NA; d_gene: NA; v_gene: TRBV2; j_gene: TRBJ1-1; CDR3aa: CASMFQLNTEAFF; CDR3nt: TGTGCCAGCATGTTCCAACTGAACACTGAAGCTTTCTTT
abundance: once; d_gene: TRBD1; v_gene: TRBV5-4; j_gene: TRBJ1-5; CDR3aa: CASSPGQNQPQHF; CDR3nt: TGTGCCAGCAGCCCGGGACAGAATCAGCCCCAGCATTTT
abundance: NA; d_gene: TRBD2; v_gene: TRBV4-3; j_gene: TRBJ2-3; CDR3aa: CASSQVSGSSTDTQYF; CDR3nt: TGCGCCAGCAGCCAAGTTAGCGGGAGTAGCACAGATACGCAGTATTTT
abundance: many; d_gene: NA; v_gene: TRBV6-5; j_gene: TRBJ1-1; CDR3aa: CASSYSISYTEAFF; CDR3nt: TGTGCCAGCAGTTACTCGATCTCATACACTGAAGCTTTCTTT
abundance: NA; d_gene: NA; v_gene: TRBV7-3; j_gene: TRBJ2-5; CDR3aa: CASSETSQETQYF; CDR3nt: TGTGCCAGCAGCGAGACATCACAAGAGACCCAGTACTTC
abundance: NA; d_gene: NA; v_gene: TRBV2; j_gene: TRBJ1-2; CDR3aa: CASSEVGSQGYTF; CDR3nt: TGTGCCAGCAGTGAAGTGGGGTCCCAGGGCTACACCTTC
abundance: medium-sized; d_gene: NA; v_gene: TRBV19; j_gene: TRBJ2-7; CDR3aa: CASSTRQTNSYEQYF; CDR3nt: TGTGCCAGTAGTACCCGACAGACCAACTCCTACGAGCAGTACTTC
abundance: few; d_gene: NA; v_gene: TRBV5-1; j_gene: TRBJ1-1; CDR3aa: CASSLERSRVTEAFF; CDR3nt: TGCGCCAGCAGCTTGGAAAGGTCTCGGGTCACTGAAGCTTTCTTT
abundance: few; d_gene: TRBD1; v_gene: TRBV18; j_gene: TRBJ1-1; CDR3aa: CASSPFPGQGGRNTEAFF; CDR3nt: TGTGCCAGCTCACCCTTCCCGGGACAGGGGGGGAGGAACACTGAAGCTTTCTTT